This TCR beta chain was recovered during a study of blood T cell repertoires in COVID-19. In the study overall: Sites in the United States, Italy and Spain provided acute and convalescent COVID-19 samples. From T cells, B-cell-depleted T cells, or PBMCs came the material, which was cDNA or gDNA.

Per germline, CDR1 WSHSY and CDR2 SAAADI. CDR3 length: 15 amino acids. V lost 6 bases, J lost 3 bases, and 15 bases lay in between. Assay used: immunoSEQ multiplex PCR; TCRdb lists only in-frame clones, some missing. Among roughly 350,000 clones, roughly 90% were seen once, and the ten largest hold about 18%. Participants came from around 25 US areas, aged about 18 to 100 years. The V and J genes are TRBV10-2 and TRBJ2-1, with D perhaps matching TRBD2 (6 bases). The TCR sequence derives from a woman in her twenties or thirties who had recovered from COVID-19. The sample was PBMCs or T cells enriched from blood (not recorded which). The CDR3 reads CASRVPGDIYNEQFF. DNA of the CDR3: TGCGCCAGCAGGGTCCCGGGAGACATCTACAATGAGCAGTTCTTC.